Below are 27 T cell receptor beta chains sequenced from a single sample in a study of immune reconstitution after stem cell transplant in scleroderma. Each CDR3 protein is one row after TCRdb ran MiXCR on the RT-PCR reads. The table lists approximately 5,000 distinct CDR3 sequences, approximately 8% of them singletons. Specimen collection occurred before or after autologous hematopoietic stem cell transplantation (not recorded which). These receptors were taken from a male donor with systemic sclerosis.

Only a few counts were recorded for this clonotype. V gene TRBV7-6 combines with J gene TRBJ2-3, with 10 bases lining up with TRBD2. Germline CDR1 and CDR2: SGHVS and FNYEAQ. With 5 bases clipped from V and 2 bases from J, the junction kept 4 bases outside the gene matches. The CDR3 spans 15 residues. The CDR3 DNA reads TGTGCCAGCAGCCGGACTAGCGGTAACACAGATACGCAGTATTTT. Its translation is CASSRTSGNTDTQYF.

CDR3 protein: CASSLGGLVQETQYF. The CDR3 nucleotides read TGCGCCAGCAGCTTGGGAGGACTAGTCCAAGAGACCCAGTACTTC. The rearrangement uses TRBV5-1 and TRBJ2-5; 7 bases line up with TRBD2. Germline lookup yields CDR1 SGHRS and CDR2 YFSETQ. The CDR3 has 15 residues. The V and J ends lost 0 bases and 1 base, in that order; junction bases with no gene match: 3.

The chain couples TRBV7-2 to TRBJ2-7, with D possibly TRBD1 on 5 matching bases. The CDR3 totals 15 residues. Germline V lookup: CDR1 SGHTA, CDR2 FQGNSA. Trimming took 5 bases from V and 6 from J, leaving 20 bases between them. CDR3 residues: CASSNSWGTIGEQYF. In nucleotides, the CDR3 is TGTGCCAGCAGCAATTCGTGGGGCACCATCGGCGAGCAGTACTTC.

The chain has TRBV5-1 and TRBJ2-3; TRBD1 might be the D (6 bases). Trimming removed 4 bases at V and 6 bases at J, with 12 bases between. CDR3 length equals 13 residues. In germline, CDR1 is SGHRS, CDR2 YFSETQ. CDR3 in DNA: TGCGCCAGCAGCCCCACCAGGGGCGATACGCAGTATTTT. It translates to CASSPTRGDTQYF. The complete variable domain, with remaining parts taken from reference TRBV5-1 and TRBJ2-3, reads KAGVTQTPRYLIKTRGQQVTLSCSPISGHRSVSWYQQTPGQGLQFLFEYFSETQRNKGNFPGRFSGRQFSNSRSEMNVSTLELGDSALYLCASSPTRGDTQYFGPGTRLTVL.

The chain carries TRBV12-3 or TRBV12-4 and TRBJ2-1; 12 nucleotides align to TRBD2. V lost 4 bases, J lost 7 bases, and 8 bases stayed unmatched. The CDR3 totals 16 residues. The CDR3 DNA reads TGTGCCAGCAGTTCGACAAAGCTAGCGGGAGGGAATGAGCAGTTCTTC. Amino acids: CASSSTKLAGGNEQFF.

This rearrangement joins TRBV7-8 to TRBJ2-7, with TRBD1 as a possible D gene (6 bases). The CDR3 runs 15 residues. The V end was cut by 2 bases, the J end by 1 base, with 12 bases between. Germline V gene sequence: CDR1 SGHVS, CDR2 FQNEAQ. The CDR3 region has the DNA TGTGCCAGCAGCTTATCCGGGACACTTTCCTACGAGCAGTACTTC. Protein: CASSLSGTLSYEQYF.

In its sample, this clonotype ranks as medium-sized. Written as DNA, the CDR3 is TGCAGTGCTCCACGACAGGGGGCCGATGAGCAGTTCTTC. This codes for CSAPRQGADEQFF. The genes are TRBV20-1 and TRBJ2-1; 10 nucleotides line up with TRBD1. This CDR3 contains 13 residues. V lost 5 bases, J lost 8 bases, and 6 bases stayed unmatched. Germline lookup yields CDR1 DFQATT and CDR2 SNEGSKA (reference sequence).

This clonotype was seen only a few times. The V call is TRBV10-3, the J call TRBJ1-1; TRBD1 matches 10 bases. This CDR3 is built from 14 residues. J gave up 11 bases and V 10 bases, and 16 bases lay outside the gene matches. Germline values: CDR1 ENHRY, CDR2 SYGVKD. The CDR3 sequence: CASLESGTGVGAFF. The CDR3 nucleotides are TGTGCCAGCCTAGAGTCCGGGACAGGGGTTGGGGCTTTCTTT.

This clonotype is judged medium-sized. V is TRBV20-1 and J is TRBJ1-5; tentatively, D is TRBD1 (6 bases). Germline V lookup: CDR1 DFQATT, CDR2 SNEGSKA (reference sequence). The ends were cut back, 6 bases at V and 6 bases at J, with 12 bases in the middle. CDR3 size: 12 residues. CDR3 sequence (DNA): TGCAGTGCCCGGACAGCCAGTCAGCCCCAGCATTTT. Protein: CSARTASQPQHF.

This clonotype has a handful of counts. The chain links TRBV20-1 to TRBJ2-5; 8 bases fit TRBD2. Per the germline V gene, CDR1 is DFQATT and CDR2 is SNEGSKA (reference sequence). This CDR3 comprises 16 residues. V lost 0 bases, J lost 1 base, and 7 bases stayed unmatched. CDR3 nucleotides: TGCAGTGCTAGAGATCTCCTACTAGCGGCCCAAGAGACCCAGTACTTC. Its protein product is CSARDLLLAAQETQYF.

This clonotype has just a few counts. The chain employs TRBV6-5 and TRBJ2-2, with D uncertain. The ends were cut back, 6 bases at V and 3 bases at J, with 11 bases in the middle. This CDR3 has 14 residues. The germline V gene has CDR1 MNHEY and CDR2 SVGAGI. CDR3 sequence: CASSPYPYTGELFF. CDR3 in DNA: TGTGCCAGCAGCCCGTATCCTTACACCGGGGAGCTGTTTTTT.

Here the CDR3 DNA reads TGTGCCAGCAGCTTTAACTCCGGGGAGCTGTTTTTT. Protein sequence: CASSFNSGELFF. The J gene is TRBJ2-2, the V gene TRBV7-3, with D unresolved. Germline-derived CDR1 and CDR2 are SGHTA and FQGTGA. The CDR3 has 12 amino acids. Trimming took 3 bases from V and 6 from J, leaving 5 bases between them. Looking up the rest from reference TRBV7-3 and TRBJ2-2 gives the full variable domain: GAGVSQTPSNKVTEKGKYVELRCDPISGHTALYWYRQSLGQGPEFLIYFQGTGAADDSGLPNDRFFAVRPEGSVSTLKIQRTERGDSAVYLCASSFNSGELFFGEGSRLTVL.

This clonotype is labeled as medium-sized. This chain uses TRBV20-1 with TRBJ1-3, with no clear D. Germline V CDR1 and CDR2: DFQATT, SNEGSKA (reference sequence). The CDR3 runs 14 residues. V lost 0 bases, J lost 3 bases, and 9 bases lay in between. CDR3 in amino acids: CSARDVRVGNTIYF. CDR3 DNA: TGCAGTGCTAGAGATGTACGGGTTGGAAACACCATATATTTT.

By sample fraction, this clonotype is medium-sized. The chain couples TRBV29-1 to TRBJ1-1; D unresolved. Trimming cost V 2 bases and J 0 bases, with 13 bases left between them. Germline V gene data show CDR1 as SQVTM and CDR2 as ANQGSEA. The CDR3 consists of 15 residues. The CDR3 spells CSVETPGSMNTEAFF. As DNA, the CDR3 is TGCAGCGTTGAAACCCCCGGATCAATGAACACTGAAGCTTTCTTT.

By proportion, this clonotype is medium-sized. V usage is TRBV15 and J usage is TRBJ2-1; no firm D call. Germline V gene data show CDR1 as LNHNV and CDR2 as YYDKDF (reference sequence). Trimming took off 0 bases at V and 0 bases at J, with 9 bases between the two ends. The CDR3 extends over 16 amino acids. The CDR3 DNA reads as TGTGCCACCAGCAGAGATGATCCGGACTCCTACAATGAGCAGTTCTTC. Residues: CATSRDDPDSYNEQFF.

This clonotype is termed medium-sized (0.01 to 0.1%). This chain connects TRBV6-5 to TRBJ1-6; 9 bases fit TRBD1. CDR3 length equals 16 residues. V lost 7 bases to trimming and J lost 7 bases; unmatched junction nucleotides: 11. The germline V gene has CDR1 MNHEY and CDR2 SVGAGI. The CDR3 is CASKLSGQGPNSPLHF. CDR3 sequence (DNA): TGTGCCAGCAAGCTATCGGGACAGGGTCCAAATTCACCCCTCCACTTT.

This clonotype was seen once. The chain has TRBV4-1 and TRBJ2-3; D not resolved. V lost 1 base and J lost 2, with 4 bases in between. The CDR3 runs to 13 residues. Germline-derived CDR1 and CDR2 are MGHRA and YSYEKL. CDR3 DNA: TGCGCCAGCAGCCAAGGGACCACAGATACGCAGTATTTT. Translated, it gives CASSQGTTDTQYF.

This rearrangement joins TRBV6-5 to TRBJ2-3; 9 nucleotides agree with TRBD2. The CDR3 spans 16 residues. The germline V gene has CDR1 MNHEY and CDR2 SVGAGI. V shed 0 bases and J 8 bases; nucleotides not matched to a gene: 9. The CDR3 region is CASSYSRLADQGTQYF. The CDR3 nucleotides read TGTGCCAGCAGTTACTCGAGACTAGCGGATCAGGGTACGCAGTATTTT.

This clonotype is classed as medium-sized. The CDR3, as DNA: TGCAGTGCCCTGGGGCCTAGCGGGAGGGGATTAGCAGATACGCAGTATTTT. This gives the protein CSALGPSGRGLADTQYF. The chain couples TRBV20-1 to TRBJ2-3, with 12 bases that match TRBD2. Germline values: CDR1 DFQATT, CDR2 SNEGSKA (reference sequence). The V segment lost 6 bases and the J segment 4 bases; nucleotides outside the gene matches: 14. The CDR3 sequence is 17 residues long.

The chain links TRBV20-1 to TRBJ2-2; D not certain. The CDR3 extends over 11 amino acids. The germline gives CDR1 DFQATT, CDR2 SNEGSKA (reference sequence). The V and J ends lost 3 bases and 6 bases respectively, with 5 bases between them. CDR3 loop: CSARSAGELFF. Here the CDR3 DNA reads TGCAGTGCTAGGAGTGCCGGGGAGCTGTTTTTT.

By share, this clonotype counts as large (0.1 to 1%). V and J are TRBV4-1 and TRBJ1-3; unclear D gene. V shed 0 bases and J shed 0 bases, with 18 bases lying between them. This CDR3 comprises 19 residues. Per germline, CDR1 MGHRA and CDR2 YSYEKL. The CDR3 here is CASSQDQQFLPFSGNTIYF. The CDR3 region has the DNA TGCGCCAGCAGCCAAGATCAGCAGTTCCTACCTTTCTCTGGAAACACCATATATTTT.

J is TRBJ1-2 and V is TRBV12-3 or TRBV12-4, with D possibly matching TRBD1 (6 bases). V lost 5 bases to trimming and J lost 5 bases, with 15 bases between them. CDR3 length equals 14 residues. The CDR3, as DNA: TGTGCCAGCAGTATCCGACAGGAAGGATATGGCTACACCTTC. The encoded protein is CASSIRQEGYGYTF.

This clonotype was seen a handful of times. V gene TRBV30 combines with J gene TRBJ1-2, with D maybe TRBD1 (5 bases). The CDR3 loop spans 13 amino acids. The V end was cut by 2 bases, the J end by 5 bases, with 12 bases between. Germline V lookup: CDR1 GTSNPN, CDR2 SVGIG (reference sequence). The CDR3 coding sequence is TGTGCCTGGAGTCCCCGGACATTTTATGGCTACACCTTC. This codes for CAWSPRTFYGYTF. Complete variable domain (other parts from reference TRBV30 and TRBJ1-2): SQTIHQWPATLVQPVGSPLSLECTVEGTSNPNLYWYRQAAGRGLQLLFYSVGIGQISSEVPQNLSASRPQDRQFILSSKKLLLSDSGFYLCAWSPRTFYGYTFGSGTRLTVV.

This clonotype is labeled large. This chain connects TRBV29-1 to TRBJ2-5; D gene unclear. The CDR3 is made up of 12 amino acids. Germline values: CDR1 SQVTM, CDR2 ANQGSEA. Trimming shortened V by 4 bases and J by 1 base, and 7 bases separated the two germline ends. CDR3 in amino acids: CSVVRTQETQYF. CDR3 DNA: TGCAGCGTTGTTCGGACCCAAGAGACCCAGTACTTC.

The chain carries TRBV23-1 and TRBJ2-7; D is undetermined. TRBV23-1 is designated an ORF whose function remains uncertain. The CDR3 is made up of 13 amino acids. V was trimmed by 11 bases and J by 0 bases, leaving 14 bases between them. CDR3 DNA: TGCGCCCGGTCGAATCTGCCCTCCTACGAGCAGTACTTC. The encoded protein is CARSNLPSYEQYF.

This clonotype is labeled as medium-sized. The CDR3 protein is CASSPQGGTSGTNTGELFF. As DNA, the CDR3 is TGTGCCAGCAGTCCCCAGGGCGGGACTAGCGGGACGAACACCGGGGAGCTGTTTTTT. J is TRBJ2-2 and V is TRBV6-5; TRBD2 aligns across 13 bases. Germline lookup yields CDR1 MNHEY and CDR2 SVGAGI. V trimming: 5 bases; J trimming: 0 bases; junction bases outside the gene matches: 9. This CDR3 contains 19 residues.

The V call is TRBV7-2, the J call TRBJ2-1; D might be TRBD2 (6 bases). Germline lookup yields CDR1 SGHTA and CDR2 FQGNSA. With 5 bases removed from V and 6 bases from J, the gap between germline ends came to 14 bases. The CDR3 contains 14 residues. Here the CDR3 reads CASSTSREFNEQFF. The CDR3 nucleotides are TGTGCCAGCAGCACAAGTCGGGAGTTCAATGAGCAGTTCTTC. Variable domain in full (rest from reference TRBV7-2 and TRBJ2-1): GAGVSQSPSNKVTEKGKDVELRCDPISGHTALYWYRQSLGQGLEFLIYFQGNSAPDKSGLPSDRFSAERTGGSVSTLTIQRTQQEDSAVYLCASSTSREFNEQFFGPGTRLTVL.